This T cell receptor beta chain was captured in a study of shared clonotypes between healthy human individuals. Study-wide results and caveats: As a rule, naive subsets had a larger estimated richness than memory subsets. Clonotype sharing among donors likely depends on sequencing depth. All-four-donor shared clonotypes had higher generation probabilities than non-shared clonotypes did.

V was pared by 5 bases and J by 0 bases, with 11 bases between. The germline V gene has CDR1 SEHNR and CDR2 FQNEAQ (reference sequence). The CDR3 runs to 14 residues. Per the original data handling: ImmunoSEQ sequences covered only the junction and lacked quality scores; filtering therefore differed. Using immunoSEQ multiplex PCR, the repertoire was profiled, and TCRdb retains in-frame clones only, with some absent. V and J calls and clone size come straight from that table; D and trimming were deduced from the DNA. The sample lists some 2,000,000 clones; less than 95% were seen once. Points on this clone: Its specificity is not known.

Naive CD8 cells lacked CD45RO, underwent positive selection for CCR7 and left out terminally differentiated effector memory CD45RA+ cells. This TCR was sampled from a man aged 18 to 30 in good health. The sequenced material came from naive CD8+ T cells sorted from blood. This sequence joins TRBV7-9 and TRBJ2-7; possibly TRBD1 or TRBD2 for D (6 bases each). The CDR3 nucleotides are TGTGCCAGCAGCCCGGAGGGGGTCTCCTACGAGCAGTACTTC. Amino acids: CASSPEGVSYEQYF.